This TCR beta chain derives from a study of CXCR3-negative and CXCR3-positive naive CD8 T cells. Carrying UMI labels, the TRB cDNA libraries were prepared through 5' RACE. Reprocessing the 5' RACE reads, TCRdb reports a single entry for every CDR3 protein and omits DNA. The sample has roughly 45,000 distinct CDR3 sequences. The receptor comes from a human donor in good health. Some clones in this sample may be carry-over from other donors' samples. The material sequenced was naive CXCR3- CD8+ T cells from blood. Subset defined: CD45RO-CCR7+CD27+CD95- naive CD8+ T cells lacking CXCR3 (TNR3-).

CDR3 sequence: CASSPTTGNWENTGELFF. The chain joins TRBV28 to TRBJ2-2; TCRdb's D call, TRBD1, is unchecked because there is no DNA. The CDR3 runs 18 residues. Germline V gene sequence: CDR1 MDHEN, CDR2 SYDVKM.